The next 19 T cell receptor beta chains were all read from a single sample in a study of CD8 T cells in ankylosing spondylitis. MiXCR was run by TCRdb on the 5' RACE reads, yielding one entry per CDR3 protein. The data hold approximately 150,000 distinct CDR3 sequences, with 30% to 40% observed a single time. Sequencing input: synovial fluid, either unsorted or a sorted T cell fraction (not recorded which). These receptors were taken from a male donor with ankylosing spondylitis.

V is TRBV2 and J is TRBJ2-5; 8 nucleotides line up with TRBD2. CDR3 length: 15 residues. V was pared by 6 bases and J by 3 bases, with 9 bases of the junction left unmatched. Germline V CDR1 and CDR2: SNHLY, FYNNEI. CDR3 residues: CASSARGTREETQYF. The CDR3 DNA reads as TGTGCCAGCAGCGCTAGAGGGACTAGGGAAGAGACCCAGTACTTC.

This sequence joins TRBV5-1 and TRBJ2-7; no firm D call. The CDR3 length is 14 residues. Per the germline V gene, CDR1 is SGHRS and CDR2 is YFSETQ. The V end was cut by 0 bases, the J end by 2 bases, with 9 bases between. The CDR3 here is CASSLGLEPYEQYF. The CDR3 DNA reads TGCGCCAGCAGCTTGGGTTTAGAACCCTACGAGCAGTACTTC.

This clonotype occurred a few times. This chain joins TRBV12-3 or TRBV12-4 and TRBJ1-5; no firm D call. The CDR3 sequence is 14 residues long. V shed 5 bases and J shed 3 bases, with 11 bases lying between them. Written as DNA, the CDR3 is TGTGCCAGCAGTCCCAAGACGGACAATCAGCCCCAGCATTTT. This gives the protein CASSPKTDNQPQHF.

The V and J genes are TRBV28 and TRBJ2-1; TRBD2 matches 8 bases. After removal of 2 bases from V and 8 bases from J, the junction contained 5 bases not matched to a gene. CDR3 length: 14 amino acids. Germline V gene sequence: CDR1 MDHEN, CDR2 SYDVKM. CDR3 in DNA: TGTGCCAGCAGTTTACCGGGAGGGCGGTATGAGCAGTTCTTC. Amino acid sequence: CASSLPGGRYEQFF.

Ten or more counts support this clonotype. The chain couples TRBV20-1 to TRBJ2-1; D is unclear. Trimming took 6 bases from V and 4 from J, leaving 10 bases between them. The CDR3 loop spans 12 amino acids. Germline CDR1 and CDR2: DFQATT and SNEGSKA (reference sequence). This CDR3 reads CSAYPPYNEQFF. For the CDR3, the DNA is TGCAGTGCGTACCCTCCGTACAATGAGCAGTTCTTC.

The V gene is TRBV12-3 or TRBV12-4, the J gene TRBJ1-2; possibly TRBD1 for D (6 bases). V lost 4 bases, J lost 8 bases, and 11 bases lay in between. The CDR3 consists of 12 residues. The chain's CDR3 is CASSSTGNGYTF. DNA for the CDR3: TGTGCCAGCAGTTCCACAGGGAACGGCTACACCTTC.

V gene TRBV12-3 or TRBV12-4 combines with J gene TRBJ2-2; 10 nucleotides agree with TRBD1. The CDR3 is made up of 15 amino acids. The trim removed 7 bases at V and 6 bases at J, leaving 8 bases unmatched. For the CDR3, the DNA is TGTGCCAGCAACTCCGGGACAGGGGTCGCCGGGGAGCTGTTTTTT. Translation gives CASNSGTGVAGELFF.

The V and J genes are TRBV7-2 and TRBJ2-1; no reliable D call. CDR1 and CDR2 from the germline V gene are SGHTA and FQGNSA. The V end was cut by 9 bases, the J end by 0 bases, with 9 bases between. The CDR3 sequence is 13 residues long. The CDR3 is CASEQSSYNEQFF. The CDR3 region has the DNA TGTGCCAGTGAACAGAGCTCCTACAATGAGCAGTTCTTC.

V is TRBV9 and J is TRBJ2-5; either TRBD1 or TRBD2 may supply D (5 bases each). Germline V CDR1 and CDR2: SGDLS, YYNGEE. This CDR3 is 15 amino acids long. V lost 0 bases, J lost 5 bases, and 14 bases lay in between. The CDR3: CASSVGGTPFETQYF. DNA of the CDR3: TGTGCCAGCAGCGTAGGGGGGACCCCATTTGAGACCCAGTACTTC.

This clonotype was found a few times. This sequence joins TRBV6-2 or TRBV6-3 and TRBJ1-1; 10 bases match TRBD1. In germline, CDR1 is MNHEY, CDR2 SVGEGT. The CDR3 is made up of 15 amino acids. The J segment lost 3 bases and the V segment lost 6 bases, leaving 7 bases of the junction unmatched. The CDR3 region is CASSNTGTGDTEAFF. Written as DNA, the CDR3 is TGTGCCAGCAGCAACACCGGGACAGGGGACACTGAAGCTTTCTTT.

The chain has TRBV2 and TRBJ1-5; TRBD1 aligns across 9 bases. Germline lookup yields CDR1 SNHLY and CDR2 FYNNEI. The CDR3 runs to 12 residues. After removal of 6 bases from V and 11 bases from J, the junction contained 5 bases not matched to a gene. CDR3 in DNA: TGTGCCAGCAGGGAACAGGGGGCGACCCAGCATTTT. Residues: CASREQGATQHF.

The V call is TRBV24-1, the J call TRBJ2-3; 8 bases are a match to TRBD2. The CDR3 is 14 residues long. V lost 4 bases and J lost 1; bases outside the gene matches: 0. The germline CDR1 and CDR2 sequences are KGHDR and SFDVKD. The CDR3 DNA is TGTGCCACCAGTGAGCGGGAGGGCACAGATACGCAGTATTTT. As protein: CATSEREGTDTQYF.

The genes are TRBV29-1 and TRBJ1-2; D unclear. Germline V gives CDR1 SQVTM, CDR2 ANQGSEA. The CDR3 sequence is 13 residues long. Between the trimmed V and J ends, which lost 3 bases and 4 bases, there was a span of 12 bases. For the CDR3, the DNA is TGCAGCGTTGAGGAAGGGAGTGGCTATGGCTACACCTTC. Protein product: CSVEEGSGYGYTF.

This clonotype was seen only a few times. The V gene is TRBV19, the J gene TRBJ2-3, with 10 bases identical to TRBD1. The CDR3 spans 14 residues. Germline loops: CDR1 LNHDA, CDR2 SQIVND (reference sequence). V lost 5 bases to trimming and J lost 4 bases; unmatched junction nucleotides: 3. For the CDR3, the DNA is TGTGCCAGTAGTCGTGGGACAGGGGCAGATACGCAGTATTTT. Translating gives CASSRGTGADTQYF.

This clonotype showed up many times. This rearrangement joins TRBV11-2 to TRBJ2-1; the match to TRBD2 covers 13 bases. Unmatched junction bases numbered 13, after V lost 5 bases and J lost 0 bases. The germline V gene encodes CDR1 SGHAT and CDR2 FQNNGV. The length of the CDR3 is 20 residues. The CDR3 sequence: CASSPTGLAGRGPSYNEQFF. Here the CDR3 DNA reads TGTGCCAGCAGCCCTACGGGACTAGCGGGGAGGGGCCCCTCCTACAATGAGCAGTTCTTC.

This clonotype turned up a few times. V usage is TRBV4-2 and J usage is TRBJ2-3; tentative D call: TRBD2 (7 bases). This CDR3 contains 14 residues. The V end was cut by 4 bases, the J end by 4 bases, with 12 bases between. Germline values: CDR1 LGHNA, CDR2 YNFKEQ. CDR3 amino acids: CASSRAGASDTQYF. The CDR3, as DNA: TGTGCCAGCAGCCGTGCGGGGGCTTCAGATACGCAGTATTTT.

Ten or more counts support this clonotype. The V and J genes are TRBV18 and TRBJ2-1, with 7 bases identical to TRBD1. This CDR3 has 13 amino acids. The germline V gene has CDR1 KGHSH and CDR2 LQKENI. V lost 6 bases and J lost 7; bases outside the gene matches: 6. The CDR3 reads CASSGNRGNEQFF. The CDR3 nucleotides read TGTGCCAGCTCGGGGAACAGGGGAAATGAGCAGTTCTTC.

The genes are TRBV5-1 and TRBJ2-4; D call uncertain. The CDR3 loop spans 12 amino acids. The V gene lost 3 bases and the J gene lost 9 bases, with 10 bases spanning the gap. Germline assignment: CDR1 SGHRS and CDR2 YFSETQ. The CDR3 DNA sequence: TGCGCCAGCAGCTCCGACGTAGCCATTCAGTACTTC. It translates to CASSSDVAIQYF.

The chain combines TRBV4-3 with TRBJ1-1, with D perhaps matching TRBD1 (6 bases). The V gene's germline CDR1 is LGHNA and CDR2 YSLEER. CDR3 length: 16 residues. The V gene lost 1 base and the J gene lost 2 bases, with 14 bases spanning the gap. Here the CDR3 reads CASSQGPARGNTEAFF. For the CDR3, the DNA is TGCGCCAGCAGCCAAGGGCCGGCCAGGGGCAACACTGAAGCTTTCTTT.